A single sample gave rise to the 19 T cell receptor beta chains below, sequenced in a study of shared clonotypes between healthy human individuals. Clones were sequenced by immunoSEQ multiplex PCR, and TCRdb holds only the in-frame ones, with some missing. The table has 1.4 million to 1.5 million clones, roughly 96% seen once. Sequencing was performed on naive CD4+ T cells sorted from blood. Specified subset: CD45RA+ positively selected. These receptors came from a man aged 25 to 45 in good health.

V and J are TRBV7-9 and TRBJ2-3; the D is unclear. Germline V gene lookup returns CDR1 SEHNR and CDR2 FQNEAQ (reference sequence). V was cut by 5 bases and J by 0 bases, with 9 bases left in between. This CDR3 region has 14 residues. As DNA, the CDR3 is TGTGCCAGCAGCGGGCAGAGGAGCACAGATACGCAGTATTTT. Translated: CASSGQRSTDTQYF.

This chain joins TRBV10-2 and TRBJ2-7; no definite D call. Trimming pared 9 bases from V and 2 bases from J, leaving 17 bases between. The CDR3 loop spans 14 amino acids. The germline V gene has CDR1 WSHSY and CDR2 SAAADI. CDR3 sequence reads: CASSQWREAYEQYF. CDR3 nucleotides: TGCGCCAGTTCCCAGTGGAGAGAGGCCTACGAGCAGTACTTC.

Remarks on this clone: Different DNA sequences within this sample yield the same CDR3. This chain links TRBV5-4 with TRBJ2-7; D is unclear. Germline CDR1 and CDR2: SGHNT and YYREEE (reference sequence). The CDR3 is made up of 11 amino acids. Trimming shortened V by 2 bases and J by 2 bases, and 2 bases separated the two germline ends. Here the CDR3 DNA reads TGTGCCAGCAGCTTAACCTACGAGCAGTACTTC. It is translated as CASSLTYEQYF.

The V call is TRBV11-2, the J call TRBJ2-3, with 8 nucleotides matching TRBD1. Germline V gene lookup returns CDR1 SGHAT and CDR2 FQNNGV. V lost 4 bases, J lost 3 bases, and 6 bases stayed unmatched. The CDR3 extends over 15 amino acids. Here the CDR3 DNA reads TGTGCCAGCAGCTCGACAGGGGCCAATACAGATACGCAGTATTTT. Protein product: CASSSTGANTDTQYF.

The chain combines TRBV14 with TRBJ2-1; D gene ambiguous. There are 17 residues in the CDR3. Germline V gene data show CDR1 as SGHDN and CDR2 as FVKESK. With 3 bases removed from V and 0 bases from J, the gap between germline ends came to 15 bases. Here the CDR3 reads CASSQHQDRSSYNEQFF. CDR3 in DNA: TGTGCCAGCAGCCAGCACCAGGACCGCAGCTCCTACAATGAGCAGTTCTTC.

With respect to this clone: The sample holds other DNA sequences that translate to the same CDR3. As DNA, the CDR3 is TGTGCCAGCAGCGTAGTGGGAAGCTCCTACAATGAGCAGTTCTTC. This codes for CASSVVGSSYNEQFF. J is TRBJ2-1 and V is TRBV9; D unresolved. Germline V gene data show CDR1 as SGDLS and CDR2 as YYNGEE. There are 15 residues in the CDR3. V was clipped by 0 bases and J by 0 bases, with 7 bases between them.

This rearrangement joins TRBV7-3 to TRBJ2-2; 11 bases align to TRBD2. The CDR3 totals 16 residues. With 3 bases clipped from V and 3 bases from J, the junction kept 3 bases outside the gene matches. CDR1 is SGHTA and CDR2 is FQGTGA in the germline V gene. The CDR3 DNA reads as TGTGCCAGCAGCTTGACTAGCGGGATTTACACCGGGGAGCTGTTTTTT. This gives the protein CASSLTSGIYTGELFF. Supplemented by reference TRBV7-3 and TRBJ2-2, the full variable domain reads GAGVSQTPSNKVTEKGKYVELRCDPISGHTALYWYRQSLGQGPEFLIYFQGTGAADDSGLPNDRFFAVRPEGSVSTLKIQRTERGDSAVYLCASSLTSGIYTGELFFGEGSRLTVL.

This chain uses TRBV5-4 with TRBJ2-5; the D is unclear. Between the trimmed V and J ends, which lost 1 base and 4 bases, there was a span of 5 bases. The CDR3 totals 12 residues. Germline V gene data show CDR1 as SGHNT and CDR2 as YYREEE (reference sequence). CDR3: CASSLYPETQYF. The CDR3 nucleotides are TGTGCCAGCAGCTTGTACCCAGAGACCCAGTACTTC. Supplemented by reference TRBV5-4 and TRBJ2-5, the full variable domain reads ETGVTQSPTHLIKTRGQQVTLRCSSQSGHNTVSWYQQALGQGPQFIFQYYREEENGRGNFPPRFSGLQFPNYSSELNVNALELDDSALYLCASSLYPETQYFGPGTRLLVL.

V is TRBV28 and J is TRBJ1-1, with a possible D match to TRBD1 (5 bases). With 2 bases removed from V and 0 bases from J, the gap between germline ends came to 10 bases. This CDR3 is 15 amino acids long. The V gene's germline CDR1 is MDHEN and CDR2 SYDVKM. The CDR3 region has the DNA TGTGCCAGCAGTTTAGCGGGGCGGCTGAACACTGAAGCTTTCTTT. It yields the protein CASSLAGRLNTEAFF.

This chain joins TRBV27 and TRBJ2-1, with 8 bases fitting TRBD2. The germline CDR1 and CDR2 sequences are MNHEY and SMNVEV (reference sequence). The CDR3 consists of 13 residues. Trimming cost V 5 bases and J 8 bases; bases outside gene matches: 5. CDR3 in amino acids: CASSQAGVYEQFF. The CDR3 DNA reads as TGTGCCAGCAGTCAAGCGGGAGTATATGAGCAGTTCTTC.

The chain links TRBV11-2 to TRBJ2-1, with 11 nucleotides matching TRBD2. CDR3 size: 17 residues. V was pared by 3 bases and J by 8 bases, with 12 bases of the junction left unmatched. Germline V gene sequence: CDR1 SGHAT, CDR2 FQNNGV. The CDR3 sequence is CASSFLTSGTSTDEQFF. CDR3 in DNA: TGTGCCAGCAGCTTTTTGACTAGCGGGACAAGTACGGATGAGCAGTTCTTC.

The chain combines TRBV5-1 with TRBJ2-7; no definite D call. The V end lost 0 bases, the J end lost 2 bases, and 9 bases lay between the germline ends. The CDR3 contains 14 residues. Looked up from germline, CDR1 is SGHRS and CDR2 is YFSETQ. As DNA, the CDR3 is TGCGCCAGCAGCTTGGGGGGAAACCCCTACGAGCAGTACTTC. It translates to CASSLGGNPYEQYF. Based on the CDR3 plus reference TRBV5-1 and TRBJ2-7, the full variable domain is KAGVTQTPRYLIKTRGQQVTLSCSPISGHRSVSWYQQTPGQGLQFLFEYFSETQRNKGNFPGRFSGRQFSNSRSEMNVSTLELGDSALYLCASSLGGNPYEQYFGPGTRLTVT.

The CDR3 protein is CASSPRGGNMYEQYF. The CDR3 DNA reads as TGTGCCAGCAGCCCGCGAGGAGGGAACATGTACGAGCAGTACTTC. This rearrangement joins TRBV13 to TRBJ2-7, with D possibly TRBD2 on 6 matching bases. V was shortened by 5 bases and J by 4 bases, with 18 bases between the two germline ends. This CDR3 is 15 amino acids long. Germline CDR1 and CDR2: PRHDT and FYEKMQ (reference sequence).

On this clone: Other DNA sequences of this sample code for an identical CDR3. This chain uses TRBV7-9 with TRBJ1-5; D ambiguous. V was pared by 3 bases and J by 7 bases, with 7 bases between. The CDR3 has 12 amino acids. Germline V lookup: CDR1 SEHNR, CDR2 FQNEAQ (reference sequence). The CDR3 here is CASSFPGQPQHF. CDR3 DNA sequence: TGTGCCAGCAGCTTCCCTGGACAGCCCCAGCATTTT. Variable domain in full (rest from reference TRBV7-9 and TRBJ1-5): DTGVSQNPRHKITKRGQNVTFRCDPISEHNRLYWYRQTLGQGPEFLTYFQNEAQLEKSRLLSDRFSAERPKGSFSTLEIQRTEQGDSAMYLCASSFPGQPQHFGDGTRLSIL.

In DNA, the CDR3 is TGTGCCAGCAGCGGGACAGGTTCCGAGACCCAGTACTTC. This sequence encodes CASSGTGSETQYF. This chain uses TRBV5-8 with TRBJ2-5; 8 nucleotides match TRBD1. With V trimmed by 4 bases and J by 5 bases, 4 bases remained unmatched. The CDR3 has 13 amino acids. CDR1 SGHTS and CDR2 YDEGEE come from the germline V gene.

Notes on this clone: Other DNA sequences in the same sample also yield this CDR3. The chain links TRBV29-1 to TRBJ2-5; D is uncertain. The germline V gene encodes CDR1 SQVTM and CDR2 ANQGSEA. Trimming stripped 4 bases from V and 5 bases from J, with 5 bases between. The CDR3 runs to 10 residues. The CDR3 reads CSVGVETQYF. CDR3 coding DNA: TGCAGCGTTGGGGTTGAGACCCAGTACTTC.

This sequence joins TRBV5-1 and TRBJ2-1, with 9 bases lining up with TRBD2. V was clipped by 2 bases and J by 1 base; unmatched bases: 1. This CDR3 is built from 15 residues. Germline V gene data show CDR1 as SGHRS and CDR2 as YFSETQ. The CDR3 DNA is TGCGCCAGCAGCTTTGGACTAGCGTCCTACAATGAGCAGTTCTTC. Encoded protein: CASSFGLASYNEQFF.

The chain combines TRBV5-4 with TRBJ1-4, with D hard to call. V was cut by 1 base and J by 7 bases, with 20 bases left in between. Germline CDR1 SGHNT, CDR2 YYREEE (reference sequence). There are 17 residues in the CDR3. CDR3 residues: CASSLTASSLPGEKLFF. Here the CDR3 DNA reads TGTGCCAGCAGCTTGACCGCTTCGAGCCTCCCGGGTGAAAAACTGTTTTTT.

This chain connects TRBV5-4 to TRBJ2-7, with TRBD2 identical over 9 bases. The V gene's germline CDR1 is SGHNT and CDR2 YYREEE (reference sequence). The CDR3 sequence is 15 residues long. Germline trimming cut 4 bases from V and 2 bases from J; bases unmatched to any gene: 7. CDR3 sequence: CASSPGTSSAYEQYF. The DNA for the CDR3 is TGTGCCAGCAGCCCAGGGACTAGCTCGGCCTACGAGCAGTACTTC.